Each of the 17 T cell receptor beta chains below was sequenced from the same sample in a study of T cell changes during pregnancy in multiple sclerosis. The method was immunoSEQ multiplex PCR; TCRdb's version includes in-frame clones alone and lacks a portion of them. The data contain around 20,000 clones, just under 85% of them seen just once; the ten biggest clones take up more than 15%. The sample in question was CD8+ T cells from peripheral blood mononuclear cells, obtained in the first trimester of pregnancy. The receptors were sampled from a female donor in good health, enrolled as a control in a pregnancy study.

This chain uses TRBV11-1 with TRBJ2-1, with 9 positions matching TRBD2. CDR3 length: 14 amino acids. The ends lost 6 bases at V and 6 bases at J; junction bases unmatched: 6. CDR1 and CDR2 from the germline V gene are SGHAT and FQDESV (reference sequence). The CDR3 nucleotides are TGTGCCAGCAGTTCACTAGCGGGCCTCAATGAGCAGTTCTTC. Translation gives CASSSLAGLNEQFF.

The chain carries TRBV4-3 and TRBJ1-1; unclear D gene. The CDR3 has 15 residues. Germline loops: CDR1 LGHNA, CDR2 YSLEER. V lost 0 bases to trimming and J lost 0 bases, with 8 bases between them. The CDR3 loop reads CASSQDRSMNTEAFF. The CDR3 coding sequence is TGCGCCAGCAGCCAAGACAGAAGTATGAACACTGAAGCTTTCTTT.

CDR3 sequence (DNA): TGTGCCAGCAGTGACTGGGCGGGAGGGCCGAAAAATGAGCAGTTCTTC. Translation gives CASSDWAGGPKNEQFF. The genes are TRBV6-4 and TRBJ2-1, with 9 nucleotides matching TRBD2. CDR3 length: 16 residues. The V segment lost 1 base and the J segment 7 bases; nucleotides outside the gene matches: 8. Germline lookup yields CDR1 MRHNA and CDR2 SNTAGT.

This clone was picked up a small number of times. The gene calls are TRBV6-4 and TRBJ2-2; D is possibly TRBD2 (6 bases). CDR3 length: 16 amino acids. Looked up from germline, CDR1 is MRHNA and CDR2 is SNTAGT. Trimming left V 3 bases short and J 0 bases short, with 11 bases between. The CDR3 DNA reads as TGTGCCAGCAGTGAAGGAGGGCACGCGAACACCGGGGAGCTGTTTTTT. Residues: CASSEGGHANTGELFF.

V is TRBV7-2 and J is TRBJ2-5; the match to TRBD1 covers 8 bases. The CDR3 is 13 amino acids. Per germline, CDR1 SGHTA and CDR2 FQGNSA. V trimming: 5 bases; J trimming: 4 bases; junction bases outside the gene matches: 3. CDR3 region: CASSLQGAETQYF. The CDR3 coding sequence is TGTGCCAGCAGCCTCCAGGGGGCAGAGACCCAGTACTTC.

This CDR3 is CASSTEMGPDEQFF. The CDR3 nucleotides are TGCGCCAGCAGCACAGAGATGGGCCCGGATGAGCAGTTCTTC. This chain connects TRBV4-3 to TRBJ2-1; no reliable D call. V was clipped by 5 bases and J by 8 bases, with 16 bases between them. The CDR3 length is 14 residues. The germline gives CDR1 LGHNA, CDR2 YSLEER.

The chain carries TRBV7-7 and TRBJ2-2; 8 nucleotides match TRBD1. The CDR3 covers 19 residues. Unmatched junction bases numbered 13, after V lost 3 bases and J lost 1 base. Looked up from germline, CDR1 is SSHAT and CDR2 is FNYEAQ (reference sequence). The CDR3 DNA is TGTGCCAGCAGCTTGTCTGGGACAGGTCCCCTCAGGAACACCGGGGAGCTGTTTTTT. It yields the protein CASSLSGTGPLRNTGELFF. The full variable domain, rest sourced from reference TRBV7-7 and TRBJ2-2, is GAGVSQSPRYKVTKRGQDVTLRCDPISSHATLYWYQQALGQGPEFLTYFNYEAQPDKSGLPSDRFSAERPEGSISTLTIQRTEQRDSAMYRCASSLSGTGPLRNTGELFFGEGSRLTVL.

The chain is built from TRBV5-8 and TRBJ2-7; maybe TRBD2 (6 bases). CDR3 length: 14 amino acids. The germline gives CDR1 SGHTS, CDR2 YDEGEE. V lost 4 bases and J 3 bases, leaving 14 bases between the germline ends. In DNA form, the CDR3 reads TGTGCCAGCAGCCTGACCCAGGGAGGCTACGAGCAGTACTTC. Residues: CASSLTQGGYEQYF.

In this sample, this clone turned up once. In DNA form, the CDR3 reads TGTGCCAGCAGTTGGACCGGGACAGCCTACGAGCAGTACTTC. Translation gives CASSWTGTAYEQYF. The J gene is TRBJ2-7, the V gene TRBV28; 7 nucleotides agree with TRBD1. Germline assignment: CDR1 MDHEN and CDR2 SYDVKM. The length of the CDR3 is 14 residues. V trimming: 4 bases; J trimming: 2 bases; junction bases outside the gene matches: 5.

This rearrangement joins TRBV7-9 to TRBJ1-6; 8 positions agree with TRBD1. The CDR3 totals 15 residues. The trim removed 5 bases at V and 6 bases at J, leaving 6 bases unmatched. CDR1 and CDR2 from the germline V gene are SEHNR and FQNEAQ (reference sequence). CDR3 loop: CASSPRTGTNSPLHF. For the CDR3, the DNA is TGTGCCAGCAGCCCCCGGACAGGGACTAATTCACCCCTCCACTTT.

The V call is TRBV4-2, the J call TRBJ1-5, with 8 bases matching TRBD1. V shed 3 bases, J shed 0 bases, and the junction held 10 bases outside the gene matches. Per the germline V gene, CDR1 is LGHNA and CDR2 is YNFKEQ. The CDR3 spans 18 residues. In DNA, the CDR3 is TGTGCCAGCAGCCACCGCGAAACTGGACAGGGTAGCAATCAGCCCCAGCATTTT. It codes for CASSHRETGQGSNQPQHF.

The genes are TRBV6-4 and TRBJ2-3; TRBD1 is a possible D gene (6 bases). Germline CDR1 MRHNA, CDR2 SNTAGT. V lost 0 bases, J lost 2 bases, and 18 bases lay in between. This CDR3 contains 18 residues. This CDR3 reads CASSDSIRRGITTDTQYF. CDR3 nucleotide sequence: TGTGCCAGCAGTGACTCGATACGCAGGGGAATTACCACAGATACGCAGTATTTT.

V and J are TRBV9 and TRBJ2-1, with D possibly matching TRBD2 (5 bases). CDR3 length: 14 residues. Germline CDR1 SGDLS, CDR2 YYNGEE. Trimming left V 3 bases short and J 5 bases short, with 12 bases between. CDR3 loop: CASSGTGIDNEQFF. CDR3 in DNA: TGTGCCAGCAGCGGGACTGGTATCGACAATGAGCAGTTCTTC.

The chain links TRBV5-4 to TRBJ2-3; TRBD2 aligns across 7 bases. Germline CDR1 and CDR2: SGHNT and YYREEE (reference sequence). The CDR3 has 16 residues. J gave up 0 bases and V 5 bases, and 9 bases lay outside the gene matches. The CDR3 DNA follows: TGTGCCAGCAGTTCCACCGCGGGGGTTAGCACAGATACGCAGTATTTT. Encoded protein: CASSSTAGVSTDTQYF.

This chain joins TRBV28 and TRBJ1-6; the D gene is possibly TRBD1 (5 bases). CDR3 length equals 16 residues. Germline V gene data show CDR1 as MDHEN and CDR2 as SYDVKM. V was trimmed by 7 bases and J by 0 bases, leaving 13 bases between them. Here the CDR3 DNA reads TGTGCCAGCACCCTAAAGGGGTTCTCCTATAATTCACCCCTCCACTTT. Translation gives CASTLKGFSYNSPLHF.

V usage is TRBV18 and J usage is TRBJ1-4; D unresolved. Germline V CDR1 and CDR2: KGHSH, LQKENI. V was pared by 3 bases and J by 7 bases, with 15 bases between. This CDR3 comprises 15 residues. In DNA form, the CDR3 reads TGTGCCAGCTCACCGGGTGGGCCGGGAGGTGAAAAACTGTTTTTT. It is translated as CASSPGGPGGEKLFF.

The CDR3 nucleotides read TGTGCCAGCAGCGTCGCGGGACAGGGTCTCGGCGGGGAGCTGTTTTTT. This sequence encodes CASSVAGQGLGGELFF. This rearrangement joins TRBV9 to TRBJ2-2, with TRBD1 matching 9 bases. The germline gives CDR1 SGDLS, CDR2 YYNGEE. This CDR3 spans 16 amino acids. V dropped 2 bases and J dropped 7; count of bases not matched to a gene: 9.